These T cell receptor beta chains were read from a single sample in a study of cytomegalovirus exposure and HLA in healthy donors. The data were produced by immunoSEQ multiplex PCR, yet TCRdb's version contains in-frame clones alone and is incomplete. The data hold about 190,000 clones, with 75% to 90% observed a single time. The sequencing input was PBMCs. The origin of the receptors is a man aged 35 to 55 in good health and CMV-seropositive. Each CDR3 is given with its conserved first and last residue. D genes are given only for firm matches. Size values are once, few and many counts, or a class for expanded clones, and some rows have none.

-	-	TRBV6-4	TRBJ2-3	CASSATRVGEQYF	TGTGCCAGCAGCGCCACCAGGGTTGGGGAGCAGTATTTT
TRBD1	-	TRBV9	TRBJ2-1	CASSVEGGPEQFF	TGTGCCAGCAGCGTAGAAGGGGGCCCTGAGCAGTTCTTC
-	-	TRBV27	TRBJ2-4	CASSLTGVDIQYF	TGTGCCAGCAGTTTGACAGGAGTTGACATTCAGTACTTC
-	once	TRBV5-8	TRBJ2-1	CASSRGTREDGGQFF	TGTGCCAGCAGCCGCGGGACACGGGAGGACGGGGGGCAGTTCTTC
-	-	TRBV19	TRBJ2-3	CASSTRQADTQYF	TGTGCCAGTAGTACGCGCCAGGCAGATACGCAGTATTTT
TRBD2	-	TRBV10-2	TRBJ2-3	CASTSGGGADTQYF	TGCGCCAGCACCTCGGGAGGAGGGGCAGATACGCAGTATTTT
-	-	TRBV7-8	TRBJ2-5	CASTRGSLETQYF	TGTGCCAGCACCAGAGGGAGTTTGGAGACCCAGTACTTC
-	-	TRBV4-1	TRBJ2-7	CASSYRTASSYEQYF	TGCGCCAGCAGCTACCGGACTGCTTCTTCCTACGAGCAGTACTTC
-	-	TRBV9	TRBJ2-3	CASSAGLTDTQYF	TGTGCCAGCAGCGCGGGACTCACAGATACGCAGTATTTT
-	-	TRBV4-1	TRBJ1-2	CASSQEGGNYGYTF	TGCGCCAGCAGCCAAGAGGGGGGAAACTATGGCTACACCTTC
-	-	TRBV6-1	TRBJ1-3	CASSEIGDGNTIYF	TGTGCCAGCAGTGAAATTGGAGATGGAAACACCATATATTTT
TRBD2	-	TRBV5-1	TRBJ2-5	CASSHGLAGAETQYF	TGCGCCAGCAGCCACGGACTAGCGGGGGCAGAGACCCAGTACTTC
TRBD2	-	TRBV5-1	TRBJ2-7	CASSLAGGSHEQYF	TGCGCCAGCAGCTTGGCGGGGGGGAGTCACGAGCAGTACTTC
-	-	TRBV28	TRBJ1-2	CASSLLGNYGYTF	TGTGCCAGCAGTTTACTCGGGAACTATGGCTACACCTTC
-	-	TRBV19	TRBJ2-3	CASKQAFYTDTQYF	TGTGCCAGTAAGCAGGCTTTTTACACAGATACGCAGTATTTT
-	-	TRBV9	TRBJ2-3	CASSVAGGQSDTQYF	TGTGCCAGCAGCGTAGCGGGAGGACAGTCAGATACGCAGTATTTT
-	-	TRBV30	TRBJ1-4	CAWSHNEKLFF	TGTGCCTGGAGCCATAATGAAAAACTGTTTTTT
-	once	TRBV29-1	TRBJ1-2	CSGATTGSYTF	TGCAGCGGAGCTACCACAGGGAGCTACACCTTC